This paragraph reports one TCR beta chain. V was trimmed by 6 bases and J by 4 bases, leaving 13 bases between them. This CDR3 has 14 amino acids. Germline CDR1 SNHLY, CDR2 FYNNEI. This sample is drawn from a study of cytomegalovirus exposure and HLA in healthy donors. The PCR ran on 60 Vbeta and 13 Jbeta primers. Only in-frame clones appear in the TCRdb table, and some are missing; sequencing was by immunoSEQ multiplex PCR. Among roughly 63,000 clones, about 75% were seen once, and the ten largest hold less than 25%. The genes are TRBV2 and TRBJ1-5, with D perhaps TRBD1 (5 bases). The receptor's source is a woman between 40 and 50 years old in good health and CMV-seropositive. The specimen was PBMCs. For the CDR3, the DNA is TGTGCCAGCAGGCCCACAGGTGATAATCAGCCCCAGCATTTT. Translated: CASRPTGDNQPQHF.